This TCR beta chain was profiled in a study of T cell responses to AZD1222 COVID-19 vaccine. Findings of the study overall: Without day 14 samples, only post-peak T cell repertoires were studied. When two AZD1222 doses had been given, Spike-specific TCR breadth and depth rose. Only a handful of AZD1222 recipients tested seropositive at baseline.

The CDR3 sequence is 18 residues long. V was pared by 5 bases and J by 0 bases, with 11 bases of the junction left unmatched. Germline V gene lookup returns CDR1 KGHSH and CDR2 LQKENI. Repertoires were generated with immunoSEQ multiplex PCR, while TCRdb's copy carries only in-frame clones and drops some. The sample lists under 100,000 clones, 75% to 90% occurring once. Comment on this clone: Its specificity is not known.

This sequence joins TRBV18 and TRBJ2-3; 10 bases fit TRBD2. The sequence was collected from an adult who received the AZD1222 COVID-19 vaccine. This specimen was peripheral blood, taken 28 days after the second AZD1222 dose. This chain's CDR3 is CASSSSDSGGTSTDTQYF. CDR3 DNA sequence: TGTGCCAGCTCATCCTCCGATAGCGGGGGGACGAGCACAGATACGCAGTATTTT.